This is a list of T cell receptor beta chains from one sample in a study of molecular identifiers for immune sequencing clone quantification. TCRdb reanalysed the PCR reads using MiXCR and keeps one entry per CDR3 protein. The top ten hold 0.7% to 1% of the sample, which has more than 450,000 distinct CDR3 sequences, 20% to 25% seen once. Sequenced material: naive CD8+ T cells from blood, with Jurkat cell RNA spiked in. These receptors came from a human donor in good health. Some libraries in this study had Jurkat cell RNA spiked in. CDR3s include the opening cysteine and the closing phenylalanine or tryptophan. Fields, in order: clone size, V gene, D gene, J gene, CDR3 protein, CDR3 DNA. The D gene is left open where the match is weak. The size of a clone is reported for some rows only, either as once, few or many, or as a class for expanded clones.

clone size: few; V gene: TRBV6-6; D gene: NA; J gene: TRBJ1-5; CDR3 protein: CASSYSTSSNQPQHF; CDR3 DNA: TGTGCCAGCAGTTACTCGACAAGTAGCAATCAGCCCCAGCATTTT
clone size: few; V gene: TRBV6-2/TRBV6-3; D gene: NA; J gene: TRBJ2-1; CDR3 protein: CASSSDWEEDEQFF; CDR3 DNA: TGTGCCAGCAGTTCCGACTGGGAAGAGGATGAGCAGTTCTTC
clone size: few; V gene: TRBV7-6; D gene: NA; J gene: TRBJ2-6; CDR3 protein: CASSSDIPSARWSGANVLTF; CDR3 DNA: TGTGCCAGCAGCTCCGACATCCCCAGCGCCAGGTGGTCAGGGGCCAACGTCCTGACTTTC
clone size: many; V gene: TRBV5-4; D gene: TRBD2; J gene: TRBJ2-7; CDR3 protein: CASKISGGTRDYEQYF; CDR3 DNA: TGTGCCAGCAAAATCTCTGGCGGGACTAGGGACTACGAGCAGTACTTC
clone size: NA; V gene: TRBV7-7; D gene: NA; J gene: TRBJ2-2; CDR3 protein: CASSSNLDAGELFF; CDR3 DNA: TGTGCTAGCAGCTCGAATCTAGACGCCGGGGAGCTGTTTTTT
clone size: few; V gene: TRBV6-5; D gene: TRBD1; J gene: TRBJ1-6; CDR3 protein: CASSQTGYRSPLHF; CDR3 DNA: TGTGCCAGCAGTCAGACAGGGTATCGTTCACCCCTCCACTTT
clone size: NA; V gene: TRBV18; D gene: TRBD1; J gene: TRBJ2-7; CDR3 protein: CASSPEGTEGSYEQYF; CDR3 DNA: TGTGCCAGCTCCCCTGAGGGGACAGAGGGCTCCTACGAGCAGTACTTC
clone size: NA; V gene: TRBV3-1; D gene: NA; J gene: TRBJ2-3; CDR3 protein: CASSQAWRGTDTQYF; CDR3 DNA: TGTGCCAGCAGCCAAGCCTGGAGGGGCACAGATACGCAGTATTTT
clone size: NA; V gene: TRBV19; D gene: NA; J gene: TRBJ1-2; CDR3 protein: CASRPSPGAAYGYTF; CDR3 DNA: TGTGCCAGTAGGCCCAGCCCGGGGGCCGCCTATGGCTACACCTTC
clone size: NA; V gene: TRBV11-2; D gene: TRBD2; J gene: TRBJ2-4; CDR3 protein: CASSDEGTMSFIQYF; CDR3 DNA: TGTGCCAGCAGCGACGAGGGGACTATGAGTTTCATTCAGTACTTC
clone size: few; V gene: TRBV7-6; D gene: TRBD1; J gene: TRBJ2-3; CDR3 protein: CASSLTGTGGFTDTQYF; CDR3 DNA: TGTGCCAGCAGCTTGACCGGGACAGGGGGCTTCACAGATACGCAGTATTTT
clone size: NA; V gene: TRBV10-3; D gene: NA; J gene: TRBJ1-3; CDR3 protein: CAISREEDTIYF; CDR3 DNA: TGTGCCATCAGCCGAGAAGAAGACACCATATATTTT
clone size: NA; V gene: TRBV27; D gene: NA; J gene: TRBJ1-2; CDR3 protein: CASSLSAGPNYGYTF; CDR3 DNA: TGTGCCAGCAGTTTATCGGCGGGACCTAACTATGGCTACACCTTC
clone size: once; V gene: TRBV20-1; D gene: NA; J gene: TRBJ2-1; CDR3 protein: CSARDQWPYNEQFF; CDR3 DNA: TGCAGTGCTAGAGATCAGTGGCCTTACAATGAGCAGTTCTTC
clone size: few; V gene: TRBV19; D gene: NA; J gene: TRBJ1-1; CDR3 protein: CASSMSDMNTEAFF; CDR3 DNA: TGTGCCAGTAGTATGAGTGATATGAACACTGAAGCTTTCTTT
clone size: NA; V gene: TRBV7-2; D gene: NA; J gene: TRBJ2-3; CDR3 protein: CASSPPNVADTQYF; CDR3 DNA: TGTGCCAGCAGCCCCCCCAACGTGGCAGATACGCAGTATTTT
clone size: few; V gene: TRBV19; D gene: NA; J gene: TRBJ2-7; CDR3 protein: CASSLAWDGDYEQYF; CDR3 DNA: TGTGCCAGTAGTCTAGCATGGGACGGAGACTACGAGCAGTACTTC
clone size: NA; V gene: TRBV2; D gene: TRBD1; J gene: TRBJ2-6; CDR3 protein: CASSADRGHSGANVLTF; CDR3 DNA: TGTGCCAGCAGTGCCGACAGGGGGCACTCTGGGGCCAACGTCCTGACTTTC
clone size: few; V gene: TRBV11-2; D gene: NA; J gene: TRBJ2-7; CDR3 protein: CASSSGPHYEQYF; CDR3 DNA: TGTGCCAGCAGCTCGGGACCGCACTACGAGCAGTACTTC
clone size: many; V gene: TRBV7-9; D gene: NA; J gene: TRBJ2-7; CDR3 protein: CASSPRESNYEQYF; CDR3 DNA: TGTGCCAGCAGCCCCCGCGAGAGTAACTACGAGCAGTACTTC
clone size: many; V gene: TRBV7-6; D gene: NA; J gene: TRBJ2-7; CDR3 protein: CASSLGAAGEQYF; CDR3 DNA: TGTGCCAGCAGCTTAGGGGCCGCAGGCGAGCAGTACTTC
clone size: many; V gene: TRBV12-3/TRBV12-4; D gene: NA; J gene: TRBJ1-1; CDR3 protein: CASSSGTPAFF; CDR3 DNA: TGTGCCAGCAGTTCCGGGACACCAGCTTTCTTT
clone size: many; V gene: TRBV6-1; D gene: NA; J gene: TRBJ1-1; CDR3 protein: CASSEDRGLSTEAFF; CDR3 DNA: TGTGCCAGCAGTGAAGATCGGGGACTCTCTACTGAAGCTTTCTTT
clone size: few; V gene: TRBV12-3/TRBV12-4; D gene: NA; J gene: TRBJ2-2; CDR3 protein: CASRHYGGGPLGGELFF; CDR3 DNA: TGTGCCAGCAGACATTACGGAGGGGGACCGCTGGGCGGGGAGCTGTTTTTT
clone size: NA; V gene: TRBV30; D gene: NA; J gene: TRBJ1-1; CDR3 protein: CAWRLGLYSTEAFF; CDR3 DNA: TGTGCCTGGAGGTTGGGGCTATATTCCACTGAAGCTTTCTTT
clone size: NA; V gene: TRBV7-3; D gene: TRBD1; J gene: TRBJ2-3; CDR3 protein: CASSWTGADGDTQYF; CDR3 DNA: TGTGCCAGCAGCTGGACAGGGGCAGACGGAGATACGCAGTATTTT
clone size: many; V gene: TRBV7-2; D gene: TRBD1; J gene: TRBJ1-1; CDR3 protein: CASSSGTGRISAFF; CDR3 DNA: TGTGCCAGCAGCTCGGGGACAGGGCGAATTTCAGCTTTCTTT
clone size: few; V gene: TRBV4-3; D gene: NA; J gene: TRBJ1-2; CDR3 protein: CASSPAIYNYGYTF; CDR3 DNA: TGCGCCAGCAGCCCAGCTATATATAACTATGGCTACACCTTC
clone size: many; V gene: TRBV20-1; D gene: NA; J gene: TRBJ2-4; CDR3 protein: CSAREALLNIQYF; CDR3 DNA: TGCAGTGCAAGAGAAGCACTATTAAACATTCAGTACTTC
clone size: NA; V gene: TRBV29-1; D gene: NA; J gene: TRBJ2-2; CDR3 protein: CSVAGTGELLF; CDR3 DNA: TGCAGCGTTGCTGGGACCGGGGAGCTGCTTTTT
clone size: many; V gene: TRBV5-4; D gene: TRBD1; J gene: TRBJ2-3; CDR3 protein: CASSGGQGAHSDTQYF; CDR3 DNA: TGTGCCAGCAGCGGCGGACAGGGGGCGCATTCAGATACGCAGTATTTT
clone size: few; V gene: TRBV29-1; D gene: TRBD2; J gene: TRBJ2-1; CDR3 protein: CSVEGLAVSYNEQFF; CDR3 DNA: TGCAGCGTTGAGGGACTAGCGGTCTCCTACAATGAGCAGTTCTTC
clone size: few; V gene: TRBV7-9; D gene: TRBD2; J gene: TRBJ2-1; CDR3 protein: CASSFFLGSGAGNEQFF; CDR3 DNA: TGTGCCAGCAGCTTCTTTCTTGGTAGCGGGGCGGGGAATGAGCAGTTCTTC
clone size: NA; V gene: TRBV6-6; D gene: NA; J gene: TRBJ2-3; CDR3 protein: CASSLSPGDTQYF; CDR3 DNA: TGTGCCAGCAGCCTCAGCCCAGGTGATACGCAGTATTTT
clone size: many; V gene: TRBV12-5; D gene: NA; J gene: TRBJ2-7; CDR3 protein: CASGPVLSDEQYF; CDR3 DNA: TGTGCTAGTGGCCCGGTATTGAGTGACGAGCAGTACTTC
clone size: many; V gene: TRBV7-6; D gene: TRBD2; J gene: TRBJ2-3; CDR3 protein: CASTNLAGRTDTQYF; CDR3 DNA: TGTGCCAGCACCAATCTAGCGGGACGCACAGATACGCAGTATTTT
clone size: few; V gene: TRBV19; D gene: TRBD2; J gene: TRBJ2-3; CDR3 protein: CASSIATSSDTQYF; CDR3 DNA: TGTGCCAGTAGTATAGCGACTAGCAGCGATACGCAGTATTTT
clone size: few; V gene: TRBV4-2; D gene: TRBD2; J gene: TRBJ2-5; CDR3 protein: CASSQDRAGGMETQYF; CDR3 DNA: TGTGCCAGCAGCCAAGATCGAGCGGGAGGGATGGAGACCCAGTACTTC
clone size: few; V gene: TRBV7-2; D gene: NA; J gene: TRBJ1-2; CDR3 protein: CASSLPHRQNAYGYTF; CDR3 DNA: TGTGCCAGCAGCTTACCCCACCGACAGAATGCCTATGGCTACACCTTC
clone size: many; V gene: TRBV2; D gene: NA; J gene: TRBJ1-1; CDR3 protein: CASSERAVNTEAFF; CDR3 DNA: TGTGCCAGCAGTGAGCGGGCAGTGAACACTGAAGCTTTCTTT
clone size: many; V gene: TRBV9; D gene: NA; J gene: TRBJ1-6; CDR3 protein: CASSPQPGLDNSPLHF; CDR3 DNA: TGTGCCAGCAGTCCTCAACCGGGACTCGATAATTCACCCCTCCACTTT